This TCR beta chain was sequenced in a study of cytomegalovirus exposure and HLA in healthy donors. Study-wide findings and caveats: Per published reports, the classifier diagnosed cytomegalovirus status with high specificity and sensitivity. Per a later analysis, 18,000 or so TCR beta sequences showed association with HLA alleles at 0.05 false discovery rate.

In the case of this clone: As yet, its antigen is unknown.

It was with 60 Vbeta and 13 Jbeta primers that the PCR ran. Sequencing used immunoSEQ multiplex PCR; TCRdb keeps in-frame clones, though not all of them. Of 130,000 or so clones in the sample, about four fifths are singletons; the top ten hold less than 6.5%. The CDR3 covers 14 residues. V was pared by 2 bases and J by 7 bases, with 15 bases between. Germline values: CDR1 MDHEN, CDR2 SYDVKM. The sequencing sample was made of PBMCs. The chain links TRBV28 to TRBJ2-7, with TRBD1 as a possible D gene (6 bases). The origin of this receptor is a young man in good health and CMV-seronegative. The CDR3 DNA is TGTGCCAGCAGTTTACCAGGGGTCCGAAGTGAGCAGTACTTC. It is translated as CASSLPGVRSEQYF.